The TCR beta chain described here comes from a study of T-cell memory formation after mild COVID-19. In the study overall: In these data, TCR clusters were largely donor specific.

V lost 4 bases, J lost 0 bases, and 14 bases lay in between. This CDR3 is 16 amino acids long. Germline V gene data show CDR1 as SGHKS and CDR2 as YYEKEE (reference sequence). The TCR alpha and TCR beta cDNA libraries, bearing sample barcodes and UMIs, were generated by 5'RACE using constant-segment primers. One entry per CDR3 protein results from TCRdb running MiXCR on the 5' RACE reads. Of hundreds of thousands of distinct CDR3 sequences in the sample, 15% were seen once. Sequencing used PBMCs or a T cell subset sorted from them (not recorded which). This receptor was identified in an adult woman who had mild COVID-19 (a few samples of this study predate the infection). Cell type and time point are not known. V usage is TRBV5-5 and J usage is TRBJ2-1; tentatively, D is TRBD2 (6 bases). CDR3 loop: CASSLGLAASYNEQFF. CDR3 nucleotides: TGTGCCAGCAGCCTCGGATTAGCGGCCTCCTACAATGAGCAGTTCTTC.